These T cell receptor beta chains were read from a single sample in a study of blood T cell repertoires in COVID-19. Only in-frame clones appear in the TCRdb table, and some are missing; sequencing was by immunoSEQ multiplex PCR. Of roughly 250,000 clones listed, 80% to 95% were seen once; the top ten hold approximately 1.9%. What was sequenced was PBMCs or T cells enriched from blood (not recorded which). The receptors here all came from a woman under 30 who had recovered from COVID-19. The CDR3 runs from the conserved cysteine through the conserved F or W. Fields, in order: D gene, V gene, J gene, clone size, CDR3 DNA, CDR3 protein. D genes are given only for firm matches. Not all rows give a size; the values are once, few, many and, for expanded clones, a class.

NA	TRBV7-9	TRBJ2-1	NA	TGTGCCAGCACTACGAGGACTTACTCCTACAATGAGCAGTTCTTC	CASTTRTYSYNEQFF
NA	TRBV4-1	TRBJ1-5	NA	TGCGCCAGCACCCCGGCAGGCATCGGTCAGCCCCAGCATTTT	CASTPAGIGQPQHF
NA	TRBV19	TRBJ2-7	NA	TGTGCCAGTAGTAGGCCAGGATTATACGAGCAGTACTTC	CASSRPGLYEQYF
NA	TRBV12-3/TRBV12-4	TRBJ1-2	NA	TGTGCCAGCAGGCCGACTCTGAACGGGGGCTACACCTTC	CASRPTLNGGYTF
NA	TRBV5-1	TRBJ2-3	NA	TGCGCCAGCAGCAAAAACCGGGAGATATTCACAGATACGCAGTATTTT	CASSKNREIFTDTQYF
NA	TRBV9	TRBJ1-6	NA	TGTGCCAGCAGCCAAATAGGGGTGGTGGATTCACCCCTCCACTTT	CASSQIGVVDSPLHF
NA	TRBV7-8	TRBJ1-1	NA	TGTGCCAGCAGCTTCCAGGGACTGGCGAACACTGAAGCTTTCTTT	CASSFQGLANTEAFF
TRBD1	TRBV7-9	TRBJ2-7	NA	TGTGCCAGCAGGTCCCGGACAGGCGGGCCCTACGAGCAGTACTTC	CASRSRTGGPYEQYF
NA	TRBV5-5	TRBJ2-5	NA	TGTGCCAGCAGCTTGGGGGCCGAAGAGACCCAGTACTTC	CASSLGAEETQYF
NA	TRBV18	TRBJ1-3	NA	TGTGCCAGCTCTCCCAGGGACTCTGGAAACACCATATATTTT	CASSPRDSGNTIYF
NA	TRBV5-1	TRBJ1-5	NA	TGCGCCAGCAGCAGATCGGGAAATCAGCCCCAGCATTTT	CASSRSGNQPQHF
TRBD2	TRBV7-7	TRBJ2-2	NA	TGTGCTAGCAGCTCGGTACTAGCGGGGGGGCCCGGGGAGCTGTTTTTT	CASSSVLAGGPGELFF
TRBD1	TRBV2	TRBJ1-3	NA	TGTGCCAGCAGTGAGGTGGACAGGGCTGGAAACACCATATATTTT	CASSEVDRAGNTIYF
TRBD2	TRBV6-4	TRBJ2-3	once	TGTGCCAGCAGCCCGACTAGCGGGAGTCCAGATACGCAGTATTTT	CASSPTSGSPDTQYF
NA	TRBV10-1	TRBJ1-5	NA	TGCGCCAGCAGTGAGAACACCGATCAGCCCCAGCATTTT	CASSENTDQPQHF
NA	TRBV29-1	TRBJ1-1	NA	TGCAGCGTACTCAGGGGAGGGACTGAAGCTTTCTTT	CSVLRGGTEAFF
NA	TRBV28	TRBJ1-1	NA	TGTGCCAGCAGTTTGTCAGGAGGAGCCACTGAAGCTTTCTTT	CASSLSGGATEAFF
NA	TRBV7-9	TRBJ2-3	NA	TGTGCCAGCAGCTTATCCAGCGGGTTCGGCACAGATACGCAGTATTTT	CASSLSSGFGTDTQYF
TRBD2	TRBV10-3	TRBJ2-3	NA	TGTGCCATCAGTGATAGTGATATAGCGGGGGGAGCTACGCAGTATTTT	CAISDSDIAGGATQYF
NA	TRBV13	TRBJ2-2	NA	TGTGCCAGCAGCTTGTTGGGACTTATGGAGGACACCGGGGAGCTGTTTTTT	CASSLLGLMEDTGELFF
TRBD2	TRBV10-1	TRBJ2-3	few	TGCGCCAGCAGTCGGGGGGGAGATACGCAGTATTTT	CASSRGGDTQYF
NA	TRBV19	TRBJ1-1	NA	TGTGCCAGTAGTATACGGTTCGGTTTGGAGGGATCATCCACTGAAGCTTTCTTT	CASSIRFGLEGSSTEAFF
NA	TRBV5-6	TRBJ2-5	NA	TGTGCCAGCAGAGATCTCCGGGACTTACAAGAGACCCAGTACTTC	CASRDLRDLQETQYF
TRBD1	TRBV11-2	TRBJ1-1	NA	TGTGCCAGCAGCTTCGTTCTACGGACAGGGTGGAACACTGAAGCTTTCTTT	CASSFVLRTGWNTEAFF
NA	TRBV25-1	TRBJ1-5	NA	TGTGCCAGCAGTGAAGGGGACATTCAGCCCCAGCATTTT	CASSEGDIQPQHF
NA	TRBV6-2/TRBV6-3	TRBJ2-3	NA	TGTGCCAGCAGTGGGGGGTGGCGGGCCGATACTACAGATACGCAGTATTTT	CASSGGWRADTTDTQYF
TRBD1	TRBV27	TRBJ1-1	NA	TGTGCCAGCACTACCAGAAGGGGACAGGTGAACACTGAAGCTTTCTTT	CASTTRRGQVNTEAFF
NA	TRBV28	TRBJ2-5	NA	TGTGCCAGCGGACAACGAGAGACCCAGTACTTC	CASGQRETQYF
NA	TRBV4-1	TRBJ2-2	NA	TGCGCCAGCAGCCAAGCCGACGGGGCCGGGGAGCTGTTTTTT	CASSQADGAGELFF
TRBD1	TRBV6-5	TRBJ2-4	NA	TGTGCCAGCAGGGGACAGGGGGGAGACATTCAGTACTTC	CASRGQGGDIQYF
TRBD1	TRBV7-2	TRBJ1-1	NA	TGTGCCAGCAGCGCGGACAGGTATAACACTGAAGCTTTCTTT	CASSADRYNTEAFF
NA	TRBV5-6	TRBJ1-3	NA	TGTGCCAGCAGCTTGGGTCCCGCGGACTCTGGAAACACCATATATTTT	CASSLGPADSGNTIYF
NA	TRBV19	TRBJ1-5	NA	TGTGCTATAGGTGGGGGAGGGGGTAATCAGCCCCAGCATTTT	CAIGGGGGNQPQHF
TRBD2	TRBV3-1/TRBV3-2	TRBJ2-1	NA	TGTGCCAGCAGCCAAGAACTAGCGGGGGCCGGATTGGCGCAGTTCTTC	CASSQELAGAGLAQFF
TRBD2	TRBV5-1	TRBJ2-3	once	TGCGCCAGCAGCTTGGTTGGGGTGGGAGGGCCAGATACGCAGTATTTT	CASSLVGVGGPDTQYF
NA	TRBV5-5	TRBJ2-3	NA	TGTGCCAGCAGCTTGATCGGGGAACCAGATACGCAGTATTTT	CASSLIGEPDTQYF
NA	TRBV28	TRBJ2-3	NA	TGTGCCAGCAGTGCATTGAGGTCCTACGGGACAGATACGCAGTATTTT	CASSALRSYGTDTQYF
NA	TRBV6-2/TRBV6-3	TRBJ1-1	few	TGTGCCAGCAGTTACTCGGTTGGGGGCAGGCCCACTGAAGCTTTCTTT	CASSYSVGGRPTEAFF